This entry is about one T cell receptor (beta chain). Per the original methods: Cell counts per sample came from amplifying reference gene primers. Method: immunoSEQ multiplex PCR; TCRdb's copy keeps in-frame clones and lacks some. That table supplies the V and J calls and clone size; D and trimming were determined from the DNA. Here the sample spans around 100,000 clones, 80% to 90% being singletons. The data derive from a study of blood T cell repertoires in COVID-19. Study information: The origin of the acute and convalescent COVID-19 samples was the United States, Italy and Spain.

CDR3 size: 16 residues. Germline CDR1 reads LNHDA; CDR2 reads SQIVND (reference sequence). After removal of 4 bases from V and 2 bases from J, the junction contained 10 bases not matched to a gene. Sequenced material: peripheral blood. The sequence came from an elderly woman with acute or convalescent COVID-19. This chain links TRBV19 with TRBJ2-7; 8 bases map to TRBD1. The CDR3 DNA follows: TGTGCCAGTAGTAACCCCTCAGGACAGGGAACCTACGAGCAGTACTTC. It translates to CASSNPSGQGTYEQYF.